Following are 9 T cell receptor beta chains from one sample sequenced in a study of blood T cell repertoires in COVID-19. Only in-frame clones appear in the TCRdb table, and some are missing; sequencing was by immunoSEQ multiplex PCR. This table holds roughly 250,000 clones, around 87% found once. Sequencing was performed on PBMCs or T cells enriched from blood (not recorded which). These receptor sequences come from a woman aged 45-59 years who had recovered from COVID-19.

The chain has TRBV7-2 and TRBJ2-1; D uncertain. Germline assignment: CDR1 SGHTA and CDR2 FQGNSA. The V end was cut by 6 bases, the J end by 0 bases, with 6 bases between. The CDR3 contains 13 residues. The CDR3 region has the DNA TGTGCCAGCAGTTGGAGCTCCTACAATGAGCAGTTCTTC. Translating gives CASSWSSYNEQFF.

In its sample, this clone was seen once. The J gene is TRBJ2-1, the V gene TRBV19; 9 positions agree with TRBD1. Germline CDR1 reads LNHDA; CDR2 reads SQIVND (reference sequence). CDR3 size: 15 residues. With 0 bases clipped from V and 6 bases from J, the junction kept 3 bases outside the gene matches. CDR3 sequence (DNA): TGTGCCAGTAGTATAGAGGACAGGGGTTCCAATGAGCAGTTCTTC. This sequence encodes CASSIEDRGSNEQFF.

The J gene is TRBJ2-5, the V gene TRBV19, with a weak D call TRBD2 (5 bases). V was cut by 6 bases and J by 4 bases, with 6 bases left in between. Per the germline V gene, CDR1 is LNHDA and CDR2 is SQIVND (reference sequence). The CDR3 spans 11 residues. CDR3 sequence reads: CASRGGETQYF. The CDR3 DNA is TGTGCCAGTAGAGGAGGAGAGACCCAGTACTTC.

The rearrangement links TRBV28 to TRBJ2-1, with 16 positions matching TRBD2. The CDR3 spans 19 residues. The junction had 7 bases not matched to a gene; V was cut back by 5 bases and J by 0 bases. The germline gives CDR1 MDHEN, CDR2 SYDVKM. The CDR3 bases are TGTGCCAGCAGTCCTAGGGGACTAGCGGGGGGGAGCTCCTACAATGAGCAGTTCTTC. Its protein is CASSPRGLAGGSSYNEQFF.

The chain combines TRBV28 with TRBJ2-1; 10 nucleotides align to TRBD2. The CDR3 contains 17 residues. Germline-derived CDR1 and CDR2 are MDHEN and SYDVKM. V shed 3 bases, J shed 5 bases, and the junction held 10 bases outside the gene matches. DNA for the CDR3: TGTGCCAGCAGTTTGCCCCGGGGAGCGGGGGGGGACAATGAGCAGTTCTTC. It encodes CASSLPRGAGGDNEQFF.

CDR3 bases: TGTGCCAGCAGTGAAGCGACGGAGCGGAGAGCTTTCTTT. It specifies CASSEATERRAFF. The chain uses TRBV6-1 and TRBJ1-1; unclear D gene. Germline assignment: CDR1 MNHNS and CDR2 SASEGT. This CDR3 is 13 amino acids long. V lost 0 bases, J lost 10 bases, and 12 bases lay in between.

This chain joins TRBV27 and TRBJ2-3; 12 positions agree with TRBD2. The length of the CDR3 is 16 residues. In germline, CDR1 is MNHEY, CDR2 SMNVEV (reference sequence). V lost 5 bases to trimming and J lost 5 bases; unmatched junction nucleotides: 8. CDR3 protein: CASSLTSGRTGDTQYF. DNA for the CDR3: TGTGCCAGCAGTCTGACTAGCGGGAGAACCGGAGATACGCAGTATTTT.

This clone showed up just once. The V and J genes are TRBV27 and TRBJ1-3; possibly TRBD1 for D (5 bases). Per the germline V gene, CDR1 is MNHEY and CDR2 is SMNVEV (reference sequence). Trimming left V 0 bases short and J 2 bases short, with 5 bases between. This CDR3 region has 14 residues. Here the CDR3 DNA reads TGTGCCAGCAGTTTATCAGGGGCTGGAAACACCATATATTTT. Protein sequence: CASSLSGAGNTIYF.

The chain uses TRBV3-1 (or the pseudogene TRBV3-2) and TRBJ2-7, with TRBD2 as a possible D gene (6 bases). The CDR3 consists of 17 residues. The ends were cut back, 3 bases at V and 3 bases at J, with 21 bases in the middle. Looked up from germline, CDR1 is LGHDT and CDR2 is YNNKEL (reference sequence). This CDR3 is CASSQQKSGTPIYEQYF. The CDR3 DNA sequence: TGTGCCAGCAGCCAGCAAAAATCCGGGACTCCAATCTACGAGCAGTACTTC.